This T cell receptor (beta chain) was obtained from a study of beta chain features in type 1 diabetes. The isolated RNA, all of it, was reverse transcribed, so expressed TCRB transcripts were what got sequenced. The protocol was immunoSEQ multiplex PCR, while the TCRdb copy is restricted to in-frame clones and leaves out a portion. The data show about 660,000 clones, roughly 13% seen once. Sorting of CD4+ naive, central memory, regulatory and stem cell-like memory cells was performed via CD45RO/CCR7/CD25/CD127/CD95/CD27. Regarding the study as a whole: Among patients with Type 1 diabetes, TCRB CDR3s were moderately but significantly shorter in every one of the four CD4+ subsets.

Of note for this clone: Its antigen is currently unknown.

The trim removed 1 base at V and 6 bases at J, leaving 10 bases unmatched. The V gene's germline CDR1 is SGHTA and CDR2 FQGNSA. This CDR3 has 17 amino acids. What was sequenced was naive CD4+ T cells from blood. The origin of this receptor is a man between 18 and 29 years old with type 1 diabetes. This sequence joins TRBV7-2 and TRBJ2-2, with 8 bases matching TRBD1. This CDR3 reads CASSLGVTGAYAGELFF. The CDR3 DNA is TGTGCCAGCAGCTTAGGGGTGACAGGGGCGTACGCCGGGGAGCTGTTTTTT. Variable domain in full (rest from reference TRBV7-2 and TRBJ2-2): GAGVSQSPSNKVTEKGKDVELRCDPISGHTALYWYRQSLGQGLEFLIYFQGNSAPDKSGLPSDRFSAERTGGSVSTLTIQRTQQEDSAVYLCASSLGVTGAYAGELFFGEGSRLTVL.